This passage covers 24 T cell receptor beta chains from one sample sequenced in a study of neoadjuvant anti-PD-1 for oral cavity cancer. The time point was: after neoadjuvant nivolumab, at surgical resection. The method was immunoSEQ multiplex PCR; TCRdb's version includes in-frame clones alone and lacks a portion of them. The sample lists around 8,400 clones; approximately 70% were seen once. Sequences were derived from PBMCs, sampled after nivolumab (anti-PD-1) treatment. The receptor source for this set is a person aged 35-80 years with oral cavity squamous cell carcinoma.

In this sample, this clone turned up once. This chain links TRBV7-9 with TRBJ1-1; a possible D gene is TRBD1 (5 bases). CDR3 length: 16 residues. Germline V CDR1 and CDR2: SEHNR, FQNEAQ (reference sequence). V gave up 2 bases and J gave up 0 bases, with 13 bases separating them. CDR3 region: CASSLRVGEMNTEAFF. The DNA for the CDR3 is TGTGCCAGCAGCTTACGGGTGGGGGAAATGAACACTGAAGCTTTCTTT.

The table lists this clone with a few counts. The DNA for the CDR3 is TGCGCCAGCAGCCAAGATTGGGGGGGCCTCTCAGATACGCAGTATTTT. The encoded protein is CASSQDWGGLSDTQYF. The chain couples TRBV4-1 to TRBJ2-3, with D perhaps TRBD2 (7 bases). The germline CDR1 and CDR2 sequences are MGHRA and YSYEKL. CDR3 length: 16 amino acids. V lost 0 bases, J lost 4 bases, and 14 bases lay in between.

V and J are TRBV6-1 and TRBJ2-7, with a weak D call TRBD1 (6 bases). Trimming shortened V by 7 bases and J by 3 bases, and 19 bases separated the two germline ends. Germline lookup yields CDR1 MNHNS and CDR2 SASEGT. The CDR3 contains 15 residues. CDR3 loop: CASKLIRQAIYEQYF. In DNA form, the CDR3 reads TGTGCCAGCAAGTTAATAAGACAGGCGATCTACGAGCAGTACTTC.

This rearrangement joins TRBV6-6 to TRBJ1-4, with 7 bases aligning to TRBD1. This CDR3 spans 14 amino acids. The ends lost 4 bases at V and 7 bases at J; junction bases unmatched: 6. CDR1 and CDR2 (germline): MNHNY, SVGAGI (reference sequence). CDR3 sequence (DNA): TGTGCCAGCAGTTGGAGGGGGCGTAGTGAAAAACTGTTTTTT. Its translation is CASSWRGRSEKLFF.

This chain's CDR3 is CASSLGQGISNSPLHF. The DNA for the CDR3 is TGTGCCAGCAGCTTGGGGCAAGGGATAAGTAATTCACCCCTCCACTTT. The chain links TRBV5-5 to TRBJ1-6; no clear D gene. CDR3 length equals 16 residues. With 0 bases removed from V and 6 bases from J, the gap between germline ends came to 13 bases. Germline CDR1 is SGHKS and CDR2 is YYEKEE (reference sequence). The full variable domain, completed using reference TRBV5-5 and TRBJ1-6, is DAGVTQSPTHLIKTRGQQVTLRCSPISGHKSVSWYQQVLGQGPQFIFQYYEKEERGRGNFPDRFSARQFPNYSSELNVNALLLGDSALYLCASSLGQGISNSPLHFGNGTRLTVT.

The chain couples TRBV7-8 to TRBJ1-2; 10 nucleotides line up with TRBD1. The V gene's germline CDR1 is SGHVS and CDR2 FQNEAQ. The CDR3 contains 16 residues. Losses at the gene ends were 1 base for V and 4 bases for J; bases not matched to a gene: 6. The CDR3 DNA reads TGTGCCAGCAGCTTAGGGGGACAGGGGTTAAGCTATGGCTACACCTTC. The encoded protein is CASSLGGQGLSYGYTF.

The rearrangement links TRBV6-5 to TRBJ2-7; 9 bases are a match to TRBD1. Losses at the gene ends were 5 bases for V and 0 bases for J; bases not matched to a gene: 2. CDR1 MNHEY and CDR2 SVGAGI come from the germline V gene. CDR3 size: 14 residues. The CDR3: CASSRDRVSYEQYF. The CDR3 DNA reads as TGTGCCAGCAGTCGGGACAGGGTCTCCTACGAGCAGTACTTC.

The chain carries TRBV4-1 and TRBJ2-7; TRBD2 matches 14 bases. Germline CDR1 reads MGHRA; CDR2 reads YSYEKL. V trimming: 3 bases; J trimming: 2 bases; junction bases outside the gene matches: 9. The CDR3 runs to 18 residues. The CDR3 here is CASSQMTSGGAKAYEQYF. CDR3 sequence (DNA): TGCGCCAGCAGCCAGATGACTAGCGGGGGGGCGAAAGCCTACGAGCAGTACTTC.

In this sample, this clone turned up a few times. The gene calls are TRBV4-1 and TRBJ1-4; TRBD1 matches 11 bases. V was pared by 4 bases and J by 2 bases, with 6 bases of the junction left unmatched. This CDR3 region has 17 residues. Germline V gene data show CDR1 as MGHRA and CDR2 as YSYEKL. DNA for the CDR3: TGCGCCAGCAGCCGGGGACAGGGGGACCGCACTAATGAAAAACTGTTTTTT. Translated, it gives CASSRGQGDRTNEKLFF.

The rearrangement links TRBV4-1 to TRBJ1-1, with TRBD1 matching 11 bases. Germline CDR1 is MGHRA and CDR2 is YSYEKL. J was trimmed by 0 bases and V by 4 bases; bases with no gene match: 7. There are 17 residues in the CDR3. The DNA of the CDR3 is TGCGCCAGCAGCCGCGGGACAGGGGGTCAGATGAACACTGAAGCTTTCTTT. Residues: CASSRGTGGQMNTEAFF.

The chain couples TRBV6-5 to TRBJ1-1, with a possible D match to TRBD1 (5 bases). Germline V gives CDR1 MNHEY, CDR2 SVGAGI. V gave up 2 bases and J gave up 2 bases, with 12 bases separating them. CDR3 length: 15 amino acids. Here the CDR3 reads CASSYPRQHNTEAFF. The DNA for the CDR3 is TGTGCCAGCAGTTACCCCCGACAGCACAACACTGAAGCTTTCTTT.

The rearrangement joins TRBV28 to TRBJ1-5; D remains unclear. The CDR3 has 14 residues. Trimming took 3 bases from V and 5 from J, leaving 11 bases between them. Germline CDR1 is MDHEN and CDR2 is SYDVKM. CDR3 DNA sequence: TGTGCCAGCAGTTTTATAGGTGGTGATCAGCCCCAGCATTTT. Amino acid sequence: CASSFIGGDQPQHF.

The chain uses TRBV6-6 and TRBJ1-4, with TRBD1 identical over 7 bases. The trim removed 4 bases at V and 12 bases at J, leaving 11 bases unmatched. The CDR3 length is 14 residues. Germline-derived CDR1 and CDR2 are MNHNY and SVGAGI (reference sequence). CDR3: CASSFRQGGKELFF. For the CDR3, the DNA is TGTGCCAGCAGTTTTAGACAGGGAGGAAAGGAACTGTTTTTT.

This clone was counted between two and nine times. The gene calls are TRBV30 and TRBJ1-1, with D perhaps matching TRBD1 (6 bases). Trimming left V 0 bases short and J 4 bases short, with 12 bases between. The germline CDR1 and CDR2 sequences are GTSNPN and SVGIG (reference sequence). This CDR3 is built from 14 residues. Here the CDR3 reads CAWSVLRGGTEAFF. DNA for the CDR3: TGTGCCTGGAGTGTACTAAGGGGGGGCACTGAAGCTTTCTTT. Drawing the rest from reference TRBV30 and TRBJ1-1, the complete variable domain is SQTIHQWPATLVQPVGSPLSLECTVEGTSNPNLYWYRQAAGRGLQLLFYSVGIGQISSEVPQNLSASRPQDRQFILSSKKLLLSDSGFYLCAWSVLRGGTEAFFGQGTRLTVV.

The chain couples TRBV6-6 to TRBJ1-1; D unclear. The CDR3 consists of 12 residues. Trimming pared 6 bases from V and 5 bases from J, leaving 10 bases between. Germline V CDR1 and CDR2: MNHNY, SVGAGI (reference sequence). The CDR3 DNA is TGTGCCAGCAGCCCGTCTGCGACTGAAGCTTTCTTT. This gives the protein CASSPSATEAFF.

This clone was seen more than once but under ten times. This rearrangement joins TRBV6-5 to TRBJ1-6, with a tentative D call TRBD1 (5 bases). Trimming left V 6 bases short and J 8 bases short, with 11 bases between. The CDR3 runs 13 residues. Germline CDR1 is MNHEY and CDR2 is SVGAGI. CDR3 sequence: CASSRVSDSPLHF. DNA of the CDR3: TGTGCCAGCAGCAGGGTTTCCGATTCACCCCTCCACTTT.

This chain links TRBV2 with TRBJ2-5; 7 positions agree with TRBD1. After removal of 5 bases from V and 5 bases from J, the junction contained 8 bases not matched to a gene. Per the germline V gene, CDR1 is SNHLY and CDR2 is FYNNEI. CDR3 length equals 14 residues. This chain's CDR3 is CASSKGQWEETQYF. CDR3 nucleotide sequence: TGTGCCAGCAGTAAGGGACAGTGGGAGGAGACCCAGTACTTC.

The V call is TRBV7-8, the J call TRBJ2-3, with 8 bases fitting TRBD1. The germline gives CDR1 SGHVS, CDR2 FQNEAQ. The V segment lost 2 bases and the J segment 4 bases; nucleotides outside the gene matches: 11. This CDR3 is built from 17 residues. CDR3 DNA: TGTGCCAGCAGCTTAAGGTCTGGCAGGGGGCGATCAGATACGCAGTATTTT. This encodes CASSLRSGRGRSDTQYF.

The gene calls are TRBV4-1 and TRBJ2-7, with D unclear. Germline assignment: CDR1 MGHRA and CDR2 YSYEKL. There are 13 residues in the CDR3. Trimming left V 3 bases short and J 2 bases short, with 8 bases between. CDR3 bases: TGCGCCAGCAGCCAGTCAGAGACCTACGAGCAGTACTTC. Residues: CASSQSETYEQYF.

This sequence joins TRBV30 and TRBJ1-1; 7 nucleotides agree with TRBD1. V dropped 2 bases and J dropped 1; count of bases not matched to a gene: 16. The germline V gene has CDR1 GTSNPN and CDR2 SVGIG (reference sequence). The CDR3 sequence is 18 residues long. Here the CDR3 reads CAWSLYLPGQKKNTEAFF. CDR3 coding DNA: TGTGCCTGGAGTCTATACCTCCCGGGACAGAAGAAGAACACTGAAGCTTTCTTT. The full variable domain, in which reference TRBV30 and TRBJ1-1 provide the parts outside the CDR3, is SQTIHQWPATLVQPVGSPLSLECTVEGTSNPNLYWYRQAAGRGLQLLFYSVGIGQISSEVPQNLSASRPQDRQFILSSKKLLLSDSGFYLCAWSLYLPGQKKNTEAFFGQGTRLTVV.

The chain employs TRBV7-8 and TRBJ1-2; D may be TRBD1 (5 bases). Trimming cost V 5 bases and J 0 bases, with 19 bases left between them. Germline V gene data show CDR1 as SGHVS and CDR2 as FQNEAQ. This CDR3 is 17 amino acids long. DNA for the CDR3: TGTGCCAGCAGCCTTAGAAGGGACGGCCCTTCTAACTATGGCTACACCTTC. Translated, it gives CASSLRRDGPSNYGYTF. The entire variable domain, with the rest obtained from reference TRBV7-8 and TRBJ1-2, is as follows: GAGVSQSPRYKVAKRGQDVALRCDPISGHVSLFWYQQALGQGPEFLTYFQNEAQLDKSGLPSDRFFAERPEGSVSTLKIQRTQQEDSAVYLCASSLRRDGPSNYGYTFGSGTRLTVV.

This chain uses TRBV7-9 with TRBJ1-2; D is ambiguous. Trimming shortened V by 5 bases and J by 5 bases, and 9 bases separated the two germline ends. This CDR3 has 12 amino acids. Germline V lookup: CDR1 SEHNR, CDR2 FQNEAQ (reference sequence). The CDR3 DNA follows: TGTGCCAGCAGCCCTACAGAGTATGGCTACACCTTC. This sequence encodes CASSPTEYGYTF.

The chain carries TRBV4-1 and TRBJ1-5; possibly TRBD1 for D (5 bases). There are 15 residues in the CDR3. V was pared by 0 bases and J by 7 bases, with 13 bases between. Germline V gene sequence: CDR1 MGHRA, CDR2 YSYEKL. This chain's CDR3 is CASSQELGGGQPQHF. In DNA form, the CDR3 reads TGCGCCAGCAGCCAAGAGTTGGGGGGAGGACAGCCCCAGCATTTT.

The rearrangement uses TRBV5-4 and TRBJ1-1, with D perhaps matching TRBD1 (6 bases). Trimming stripped 7 bases from V and 1 base from J, with 14 bases between. The CDR3 covers 14 residues. Germline CDR1 is SGHNT and CDR2 is YYREEE (reference sequence). The CDR3 region is CASSRTVPNTEAFF. For the CDR3, the DNA is TGTGCCAGCTCGAGGACAGTCCCGAACACTGAAGCTTTCTTT.